This T cell receptor (beta chain) was identified in a study of radiation and T cells in renal cell carcinoma. Stated time point: blood 2 weeks post-SBRT. Treatment reported: 15 Gy SBRT to primary tumor, nephrectomy 4 weeks later. After SBRT, blood was collected at 2 and 4 weeks, plus baseline. This CDR3 has 12 amino acids. Germline CDR1 and CDR2: ENHRY and SYGVKD. Trimming took off 7 bases at V and 8 bases at J, with 14 bases between the two ends. Study-level findings and limits: In blood, top tumor clones expanded by 2 weeks, shrinking by 4. Pretreatment tumor biopsies were lacking, so baseline clonotypes are unknown.

On this clone: Antigen unknown.

The protocol was immunoSEQ multiplex PCR, while the TCRdb copy is restricted to in-frame clones and leaves out a portion. The sample holds some 130,000 clones, 75% to 85% seen once. The specimen comprised blood, sampled from a patient whose treatment included radiotherapy and nephrectomy. This clonotype originated in a woman aged 60-75 years with renal cell carcinoma. This chain connects TRBV10-3 to TRBJ1-2; D possibly corresponds to TRBD1 (6 bases). CDR3 DNA sequence: TGTGCCATCAATGGGGGGGGCGAAGGCTACACCTTC. It is translated as CAINGGGEGYTF.